This T cell receptor beta chain came from a study of T cell repertoires in cytomegalovirus infection (dated 2019 in TCRdb). Regarding the study in general: Alongside well-studied HLA-B-restricted epitopes, the peptide stimulations were aimed at recently identified HLA-C-restricted CMV epitopes, whose presentation resists viral immunomodulation. Donor HLA type was relevant to the analysis, as public TCR beta signatures indicated carriage of CMV infection together with the matching HLA type.

In the paper's terms, the treatment or condition label means: in vitro stimulation with specific CMV peptide epitopes to enrich CMV-specific T cells. The sequencer was an Illumina HiSeq 1500. The public sequencing data were trimmed at Q25 with fastp and processed into clonotypes with MiXCR by TCRdb, which kept only in-frame beta chains. Every entry covers one CDR3 protein and lists the most common genes and DNA from its rows. Recorded for this sample are 750,000 to 950,000 distinct CDR3 sequences; 25% to 30% of them occurred a single time. About an eighth of the sample comes from the top ten. About this clonotype itself: It has no known antigen specificity. Qualities for individual bases were not recorded, and no much larger clone is one base off.

From the cysteine up to the phenylalanine, the CDR3 has a length of 14 residues. The read is trimmed to its CDR3 DNA, 42 bases read in frame from base 1. For CDR1 and CDR2, the germline V gene lists SGHDT and YYEEEE. V is reduced by 0 bases and J by 4 bases, leaving a spacing of 10 bases between them. The investigation overall reported the following: The ex vivo response was dominated by HLA-C-restricted CMV-specific TCR beta clonotypes, and the single most frequent clonotype in two of eight donors was supplied by these HLA-C-restricted clonotypes. In both this cohort and an independent cohort of some 370 donors, the cumulative frequency of public TCR beta family members distinguished carriers of CMV infection plus the relevant HLA type.

This TCR came from a human donor in good health (CMV status not recorded). Some clones in this sample may be carry-over from other donors' samples. The V gene is TRBV5-6 and the J gene is TRBJ1-2; the D gene remains uncertain. The sample here was cultured CD8+ T cells from PBMCs, taken from culture after CMV antigen stimulation. The sequenced DNA: TGTGCCAGCAGCTTGGATACCAGTCGCTATGGCTACACCTTC. Its coded protein is CASSLDTSRYGYTF. Supplemented by the reference TRBV5-6 and TRBJ1-2 proteins around the CDR3, the complete variable domain is DAGVTQSPTHLIKTRGQQVTLRCSPKSGHDTVSWYQQALGQGPQFIFQYYEEEERQRGNFPDRFSGHQFPNYSSELNVNALLLGDSALYLCASSLDTSRYGYTFGSGTRLTVV.